One and the same sample provided the 27 T cell receptor beta chains below, sequenced in a study of T-cell memory formation after mild COVID-19 (dated by TCRdb to the early 2020s). The library was obtained by 5' RACE. These reads were obtained on an Illumina NovaSeq 6000. TCRdb reran the public reads through fastp at Q25 and MiXCR, keeping productive beta chains. Rows matching on CDR3 protein sequence are summarized as one entry with the most common DNA and genes. Recorded for this sample are hundreds of thousands of distinct CDR3 sequences; 15% to 20% of them occurred a single time. The leading ten clones occupy roughly 21% of the sample. Sequencing was carried out using PBMCs or a T cell subset sorted from them (not recorded which). The receptors come from a man aged 18 to 35 who had mild COVID-19 (a few samples of this study predate the infection). The sample titles of this study are shuffled in the database, so cell type and time point are left out; the donor was told from shared clones.

The V gene is TRBV10-3, the J gene TRBJ2-3, with 7 nucleotides matching TRBD2. V trimming: 9 bases; J trimming: 0 bases; junction bases outside the gene matches: 6. CDR3 length: 14 residues. Germline CDR1 ENHRY, CDR2 SYGVKD. The CDR3 reads CAISWEGSTDTQYF. The CDR3 DNA reads as TGTGCCATTAGCTGGGAGGGTAGCACAGATACGCAGTATTTT.

Turning to this clonotype: A read error is possible here, since a much larger clone lies one base away. The CDR3 does not close with the conserved phenylalanine or tryptophan, likely indicating a read error. This rearrangement joins TRBV9 to TRBJ2-1; TRBD1 matches at 10 bases. This CDR3 is built from 15 residues. Germline CDR1 and CDR2: SGDLS and YYNGEE. The ends lost 0 bases at V and 8 bases at J; junction bases unmatched: 5. CDR3: CASSVGQGAGDEQFI. The CDR3 DNA is TGTGCCAGCAGCGTAGGACAGGGGGCTGGGGATGAGCAGTTCATC.

The CDR3 here is CASSLSRDRYTDTQYF. In DNA, the CDR3 is TGTGCCAGCAGCTTGTCCAGGGACAGGTACACAGATACGCAGTATTTT. The gene calls are TRBV12-3 or TRBV12-4 and TRBJ2-3, with 8 positions matching TRBD1. J was trimmed by 2 bases and V by 6 bases; bases with no gene match: 10. This CDR3 region has 16 residues.

This clonotype was seen only a few times. The chain couples TRBV12-3 or TRBV12-4 to TRBJ2-2; 8 bases align to TRBD1. The junction had 9 bases not matched to a gene; V was cut back by 8 bases and J by 1 base. The CDR3 length is 16 residues. The DNA for the CDR3 is TGTGCCAGCCTTAGAGGACAGGGACGGAACACCGGGGAGCTGTTTTTT. It encodes CASLRGQGRNTGELFF.

This sequence joins TRBV18 and TRBJ2-7; TRBD1 might be the D (5 bases). Germline lookup yields CDR1 KGHSH and CDR2 LQKENI. CDR3 length: 14 amino acids. The V end lost 2 bases, the J end lost 2 bases, and 10 bases lay between the germline ends. As DNA, the CDR3 is TGTGCCAGCTCACCAATGGGGCGGACCTACGAGCAGTACTTC. Amino acids: CASSPMGRTYEQYF.

This clonotype has just a few counts. CDR3 DNA: TGTGCCAGCAGCCCTGGGGGGACTTCTTCCACAGATACGCAGTATTTT. It codes for CASSPGGTSSTDTQYF. This chain joins TRBV5-4 and TRBJ2-3, with D maybe TRBD2 (6 bases). V dropped 4 bases and J dropped 2 bases, with 17 bases sitting between them. Germline V lookup: CDR1 SGHNT, CDR2 YYREEE (reference sequence). This CDR3 contains 16 residues.

This clonotype was counted only a few times. The CDR3 DNA follows: TGTGCCAGCAACTCTAGGGGCAGGGGAAAATACGAGCAGTACGTC. Residues: CASNSRGRGKYEQYV. V usage is TRBV28 and J usage is TRBJ2-7; a possible D gene is TRBD1 (6 bases). V lost 7 bases and J 4 bases, leaving 20 bases between the germline ends. Germline lookup yields CDR1 MDHEN and CDR2 SYDVKM. The CDR3 has 15 residues.

The rearrangement links TRBV12-3 or TRBV12-4 to TRBJ2-5; the match to TRBD1 covers 7 bases. This CDR3 is built from 13 residues. V trimming: 6 bases; J trimming: 4 bases; junction bases outside the gene matches: 5. CDR3 sequence (DNA): TGTGCCAGCAGCCCAGACAGGGTAGAGACCCAGTACTTC. Residues: CASSPDRVETQYF.

This chain uses TRBV5-6 with TRBJ2-3, with D tentatively TRBD2 (5 bases). This CDR3 is 14 amino acids long. Germline assignment: CDR1 SGHDT and CDR2 YYEEEE. Trimming left V 2 bases short and J 3 bases short, with 10 bases between. The CDR3 region is CASSFPGITDTQYF. Here the CDR3 DNA reads TGTGCCAGCAGCTTCCCGGGGATTACAGATACGCAGTATTTT. The full variable domain, in which reference TRBV5-6 and TRBJ2-3 provide the parts outside the CDR3, is DAGVTQSPTHLIKTRGQQVTLRCSPKSGHDTVSWYQQALGQGPQFIFQYYEEEERQRGNFPDRFSGHQFPNYSSELNVNALLLGDSALYLCASSFPGITDTQYFGPGTRLTVL.

The chain employs TRBV7-9 and TRBJ2-6; TRBD2 aligns across 9 bases. The CDR3 spans 17 residues. The germline V gene encodes CDR1 SEHNR and CDR2 FQNEAQ (reference sequence). Trimming at V came to 0 bases and at J to 0 bases, leaving 0 bases not matched to a gene. CDR3 DNA sequence: TGTGCCAGCAGCTTAGCGACTAGCGGCTCTGGGGCCAACGTCCTGACTTTC. Protein sequence: CASSLATSGSGANVLTF.

This clonotype was counted only a few times. The chain recombines TRBV7-2 with TRBJ2-7, with 7 positions matching TRBD1. Losses at the gene ends were 5 bases for V and 3 bases for J; bases not matched to a gene: 7. The germline V gene has CDR1 SGHTA and CDR2 FQGNSA. This CDR3 spans 14 amino acids. The CDR3 DNA follows: TGTGCCAGCAGCCCCCGACAGGGTATCTACGAGCAGTACTTC. Amino acids: CASSPRQGIYEQYF.

The table lists this clonotype with a few counts. The CDR3: CASSFGNYEQYF. The CDR3 nucleotides are TGTGCCAGCAGTTTTGGGAACTACGAGCAGTACTTC. The chain combines TRBV12-3 or TRBV12-4 with TRBJ2-7; D is uncertain. Trimming took 3 bases from V and 3 from J, leaving 6 bases between them. This CDR3 spans 12 amino acids.

The sample holds a few counts of this clonotype. V and J are TRBV18 and TRBJ2-1; D is perhaps TRBD1 (5 bases). Between the trimmed V and J ends, which lost 4 bases and 3 bases, there was a span of 10 bases. Germline V lookup: CDR1 KGHSH, CDR2 LQKENI. This CDR3 is 14 amino acids long. CDR3 sequence: CASSRGRSYNEQFF. CDR3 in DNA: TGTGCCAGCTCACGGGGCAGGAGCTACAATGAGCAGTTCTTC.

On this clonotype itself: One end of the junction varies from germline; a read error may be responsible. The CDR3 DNA reads as TGTGCCAGCAGGATCTACAGGGGCTCTAATGAGAAGTTCTTC. Protein product: CASRIYRGSNEKFF. The chain is built from TRBV6-5 and TRBJ2-1, with 7 bases that match TRBD1. This CDR3 is built from 14 residues. Germline values: CDR1 MNHEY, CDR2 SVGAGI.

This clonotype has more than one count but fewer than ten. The CDR3 DNA follows: TGTGCCAGCAGCCTACGCTGGGGAGGGGGGCAATACAATGAGCAGTTCTTC. Amino acid sequence: CASSLRWGGGQYNEQFF. The V gene is TRBV4-2, the J gene TRBJ2-1; D might be TRBD2 (7 bases). The CDR3 spans 17 residues. V gave up 4 bases and J gave up 4 bases, with 20 bases separating them. The V gene's germline CDR1 is LGHNA and CDR2 YNFKEQ.

This clonotype was seen more than once but under ten times. This chain joins TRBV6-2 or TRBV6-3 and TRBJ2-7; D call uncertain. Germline V gene data show CDR1 as MNHEY and CDR2 as SVGEGT. The CDR3 extends over 15 amino acids. The V end lost 6 bases, the J end lost 6 bases, and 21 bases lay between the germline ends. The CDR3 is CASSRAAGPSVEQYF. Here the CDR3 DNA reads TGTGCCAGCAGCCGAGCCGCCGGACCGTCGGTCGAGCAGTACTTC.

The chain uses TRBV28 and TRBJ1-1, with TRBD1 identical over 7 bases. There are 14 residues in the CDR3. The V gene end was trimmed by 6 bases and the J gene end by 0 bases; junction bases not matched to a gene: 4. The germline V gene encodes CDR1 MDHEN and CDR2 SYDVKM. DNA for the CDR3: TGTGCCAGCAGAGAGGGACAGCTGAACACTGAAGCTTTCTTT. Protein sequence: CASREGQLNTEAFF.

This clonotype has a handful of counts. The chain combines TRBV9 with TRBJ2-1; TRBD1 is a possible D gene (6 bases). The length of the CDR3 is 14 residues. The germline gives CDR1 SGDLS, CDR2 YYNGEE. The ends were cut back, 2 bases at V and 8 bases at J, with 14 bases in the middle. The CDR3 DNA follows: TGTGCCAGCAGCGTCTGGGGCAGGGGTGATGAGCAGTTCTTC. Encoded protein: CASSVWGRGDEQFF.

There are a few counts of this clonotype. V and J are TRBV5-1 and TRBJ2-3; tentatively, D is TRBD2 (7 bases). This CDR3 is 15 amino acids long. Germline CDR1 SGHRS, CDR2 YFSETQ. The V and J ends lost 0 bases and 4 bases respectively, with 12 bases between them. CDR3: CASSLEQGGPDTQYF. The CDR3 DNA sequence: TGCGCCAGCAGCTTGGAACAGGGAGGGCCAGATACGCAGTATTTT.

The table lists this clonotype with a count of one. The V call is TRBV19, the J call TRBJ1-2; a possible D gene is TRBD1 (5 bases). The CDR3 consists of 13 residues. Trimming stripped 5 bases from V and 11 bases from J, with 18 bases between. The germline V gene has CDR1 LNHDA and CDR2 SQIVND (reference sequence). CDR3: CASSSGTSFGYTF. The DNA for the CDR3 is TGTGCCAGTAGTTCCGGGACGTCTTTTGGTTACACCTTC.

This clonotype was detected only a few times. The rearrangement uses TRBV29-1 and TRBJ1-2, with D perhaps matching TRBD1 (5 bases). V was pared by 1 base and J by 4 bases, with 16 bases between. This CDR3 contains 15 residues. Germline loops: CDR1 SQVTM, CDR2 ANQGSEA. CDR3 bases: TGCAGCGTTGAAGGGGCAGCCGGGGGTAGCTATGGCTACACCTTC. This codes for CSVEGAAGGSYGYTF.

This clonotype was recorded a few times. The rearrangement links TRBV21-1 to TRBJ2-3; the D segment call TRBD2 is taken from the table without a DNA check. TRBV21-1 is a documented pseudogene. This CDR3 is built from 21 residues. CDR3 nucleotide sequence: TGTGCCAGCAGCAAGCTGTGTTTGACTAACCGAATACCGCCAAGCACAGATACGCAGTATTTT. As protein: CASSKLCLTNRIPPSTDTQYF.

CDR3 in amino acids: CSARPGQGANTGELFF. The CDR3 DNA reads as TGCAGTGCTAGACCAGGACAGGGAGCGAACACCGGGGAGCTGTTTTTT. J is TRBJ2-2 and V is TRBV20-1, with 8 nucleotides matching TRBD1. This CDR3 has 16 residues. Losses at the gene ends were 2 bases for V and 0 bases for J; bases not matched to a gene: 5. Per the germline V gene, CDR1 is DFQATT and CDR2 is SNEGSKA (reference sequence).

In this sample, this clonotype turned up a few times. The chain couples TRBV5-8 to TRBJ1-5; D not certain. Germline V gives CDR1 SGHTS, CDR2 YDEGEE. The CDR3 is 13 residues long. The V and J ends lost 4 bases and 4 bases respectively, with 9 bases between them. Written as DNA, the CDR3 is TGTGCCAGCAGCGCTCGTGTGAATCAGCCCCAGCATTTT. Translated, it gives CASSARVNQPQHF.

The chain links TRBV6-2 or TRBV6-3 to TRBJ1-5; D perhaps matches TRBD1 (5 bases). V dropped 7 bases and J dropped 5 bases, with 15 bases sitting between them. Germline V CDR1 and CDR2: MNHEY, SVGEGT. This CDR3 is built from 14 residues. This chain's CDR3 is CASTNRRDYQPQHF. In DNA form, the CDR3 reads TGTGCCAGCACCAACCGCAGGGATTATCAGCCCCAGCATTTT.

The chain couples TRBV6-5 to TRBJ1-1, with a weak D call TRBD1 (6 bases). Trimming shortened V by 7 bases and J by 5 bases, and 17 bases separated the two germline ends. The CDR3 covers 14 residues. Germline V lookup: CDR1 MNHEY, CDR2 SVGAGI. CDR3 nucleotide sequence: TGTGCCAGCATTAGAGACCAAGGGGGTACTGAAGCTTTCTTT. It is translated as CASIRDQGGTEAFF.

This clonotype turned up a few times. This chain connects TRBV7-2 to TRBJ2-5; TRBD2 matches 11 bases. V lost 5 bases to trimming and J lost 2 bases; unmatched junction nucleotides: 10. The germline CDR1 and CDR2 sequences are SGHTA and FQGNSA. The CDR3 runs 17 residues. This chain's CDR3 is CASSPRLAGRPQETQYF. The DNA of the CDR3 is TGTGCCAGCAGCCCCCGACTAGCGGGGCGACCGCAAGAGACCCAGTACTTC. The full variable domain, completed using reference TRBV7-2 and TRBJ2-5, is GAGVSQSPSNKVTEKGKDVELRCDPISGHTALYWYRQSLGQGLEFLIYFQGNSAPDKSGLPSDRFSAERTGGSVSTLTIQRTQQEDSAVYLCASSPRLAGRPQETQYFGPGTRLLVL.